The rows below give T cell receptor beta chains drawn from one sample of a study of beta chain features in type 1 diabetes. Profiling relied on immunoSEQ multiplex PCR, and the TCRdb table lists in-frame clones only, not all of them. Here the sample spans approximately 400,000 clones, about 15% being singletons. What was sequenced was naive CD4+ T cells from blood. These receptors all stem from a woman between 18 and 30 years old in good health. The conserved cysteine and the conserved F or W are not part of the CDR3 here. Expanded clones get a size class; other rows say once, few or many, or leave the size out.

clone_size j_call v_call cdr3_aa
NA TRBJ2-7 TRBV15 ATSREGAGVYEQY
NA TRBJ2-5 TRBV4-1 ASSQDGRTQY
few TRBJ1-4 TRBV9 ASSVGLGAAEKLF
NA TRBJ1-1 TRBV9 ASSVQGYGTEAF
NA TRBJ2-3 TRBV9 ASSDSPGTGVRDTQY
few TRBJ1-2 TRBV28 ASSPDRRPGYT
few TRBJ2-5 TRBV2 ASGPSGLRGGETQY
NA TRBJ2-7 TRBV28 ASSFSFLRDYEQY
few TRBJ2-5 TRBV7-9 ASRLGQGDLTQY
NA TRBJ2-4 TRBV7-8 ASSLDPGYAKNIQY
NA TRBJ2-5 TRBV27 ASRPGQGQETQY
NA TRBJ1-5 TRBV2 ASSPGTGYSNQPQH
few TRBJ2-1 TRBV30 AYSTGLLGNEQF
few TRBJ2-7 TRBV19 ASSMAIRGQNEQY
few TRBJ2-7 TRBV18 ASSPAGYEQY
NA TRBJ2-1 TRBV4-3 ASSHKGTSGLYNEQF
few TRBJ2-7 TRBV18 ASSSTAGLREQY
few TRBJ1-2 TRBV7-9 ASSLPDRGRTYGYT
NA TRBJ2-2 TRBV7-9 ASSLDWNTVNTGELF
few TRBJ2-3 TRBV5-4 ASSLETSLSTDTQY
NA TRBJ1-2 TRBV25-1 ASSRPGQGNYGYT
NA TRBJ1-1 TRBV7-9 ASSLGGQNTEAF
NA TRBJ2-4 TRBV28 ASSSPDRVVIQY
few TRBJ1-1 TRBV4-1 ASSPFPGTGYTEAF
NA TRBJ2-1 TRBV2 ASRKDSEQF
NA TRBJ2-2 TRBV5-1 ASSLASAANTGELF
NA TRBJ2-7 TRBV13 ASSGGQGTYEQY
NA TRBJ1-4 TRBV5-4 ASSSGTGTEKLF
few TRBJ2-3 TRBV5-1 ASRREAFTDTQY
once TRBJ2-4 TRBV27 ASSSQVRAGAPY
NA TRBJ1-1 TRBV4-2 ASSLQGRNTEAF
NA TRBJ1-1 TRBV18 ASSPDQAMNTEAF